The 13 T cell receptor beta chains given below trace back to one sample, sequenced in a study of OX40 agonist ivuxolimab in advanced cancers. The data were produced by immunoSEQ multiplex PCR, yet TCRdb's version contains in-frame clones alone and is incomplete. The table has 50,000 to 55,000 clones, around 89% seen once. This specimen was CD4+ or CD8+ T cells sorted from blood, taken in a trial of the OX40 agonist ivuxolimab. These receptors were collected from an adult with an advanced solid tumor such as melanoma, head and neck, liver or kidney cancer.

V and J are TRBV28 and TRBJ1-5; D perhaps matches TRBD1 (5 bases). The CDR3 consists of 16 residues. Germline V gives CDR1 MDHEN, CDR2 SYDVKM. With 1 base removed from V and 2 bases from J, the gap between germline ends came to 12 bases. The CDR3 sequence: CASSLFRGAGNQPQHF. CDR3 DNA sequence: TGTGCCAGCAGTTTATTTCGGGGCGCGGGCAATCAGCCCCAGCATTTT.

The chain uses TRBV18 and TRBJ2-1; D may be TRBD1 or TRBD2 (5 bases each). The CDR3 length is 13 residues. CDR1 KGHSH and CDR2 LQKENI come from the germline V gene. V lost 5 bases and J 6 bases, leaving 11 bases between the germline ends. In DNA, the CDR3 is TGTGCCAGCTCAACCCGGGACGGCAATGAGCAGTTCTTC. This codes for CASSTRDGNEQFF.

The rearrangement uses TRBV9 and TRBJ1-5; TRBD1 matches 9 bases. From germline, CDR1 is SGDLS and CDR2 YYNGEE. J was trimmed by 2 bases and V by 0 bases; bases with no gene match: 3. This CDR3 has 16 residues. This chain's CDR3 is CASSVGDRDGNQPQHF. CDR3 nucleotide sequence: TGTGCCAGCAGCGTAGGGGACAGGGACGGCAATCAGCCCCAGCATTTT. The whole variable domain, remainder taken from reference TRBV9 and TRBJ1-5, is DSGVTQTPKHLITATGQRVTLRCSPRSGDLSVYWYQQSLDQGLQFLIQYYNGEERAKGNILERFSAQQFPDLHSELNLSSLELGDSALYFCASSVGDRDGNQPQHFGDGTRLSIL.

The chain joins TRBV6-6 to TRBJ2-1; D ambiguous. The germline V gene encodes CDR1 MNHNY and CDR2 SVGAGI (reference sequence). This CDR3 contains 15 residues. Deletions cut 0 bases from V and 3 bases from J, with 9 bases between. The DNA for the CDR3 is TGTGCCAGCAGTTACTCGATGGACGGCTACAATGAGCAGTTCTTC. This codes for CASSYSMDGYNEQFF.

The chain employs TRBV7-9 and TRBJ1-1, with D perhaps TRBD1 (5 bases). V lost 1 base to trimming and J lost 5 bases, with 8 bases between them. This CDR3 has 13 residues. Germline V lookup: CDR1 SEHNR, CDR2 FQNEAQ (reference sequence). The CDR3 coding sequence is TGTGCCAGCAGCTTAGGAGGGGCGACTGAAGCTTTCTTT. Its protein is CASSLGGATEAFF.

The CDR3 sequence is CASSIAGERQPQHF. The CDR3 DNA sequence: TGTGCCAGTAGTATTGCCGGGGAGCGTCAGCCCCAGCATTTT. V is TRBV19 and J is TRBJ1-5, with no clear D. The germline V gene encodes CDR1 LNHDA and CDR2 SQIVND (reference sequence). CDR3 length: 14 amino acids. Trimming shortened V by 3 bases and J by 6 bases, and 12 bases separated the two germline ends.

The J gene is TRBJ2-2, the V gene TRBV6-4; 8 positions agree with TRBD1. V dropped 0 bases and J dropped 4; count of bases not matched to a gene: 10. CDR3 length: 18 amino acids. Germline V gene sequence: CDR1 MRHNA, CDR2 SNTAGT. In DNA, the CDR3 is TGTGCCAGCAGTGACTCTGTACAACAGGGGGTAGGCACCGGGGAGCTGTTTTTT. This sequence encodes CASSDSVQQGVGTGELFF.

Here the CDR3 DNA reads TGTGCCAGCAGTCTCGACCAAGAGACCCAGTACTTC. Translated, it gives CASSLDQETQYF. The rearrangement uses TRBV28 and TRBJ2-5; D gene unclear. Germline values: CDR1 MDHEN, CDR2 SYDVKM. V lost 5 bases and J lost 0, with 4 bases in between. The CDR3 is 12 residues long.

The chain is built from TRBV27 and TRBJ1-2, with D possibly TRBD1 on 5 matching bases. V was clipped by 2 bases and J by 6 bases, with 10 bases between them. The CDR3 contains 13 residues. The germline V gene encodes CDR1 MNHEY and CDR2 SMNVEV (reference sequence). The CDR3 is CASSLAGRDGYTF. The DNA for the CDR3 is TGTGCCAGCAGTTTAGCAGGGAGGGATGGCTACACCTTC.

This clone appeared a single time. V gene TRBV28 combines with J gene TRBJ1-5, with TRBD1 matching 7 bases. Trimming cost V 7 bases and J 5 bases; bases outside gene matches: 11. The CDR3 has 15 amino acids. CDR1 MDHEN and CDR2 SYDVKM come from the germline V gene. CDR3 protein: CASTRAGTAHQPQHF. CDR3 nucleotides: TGTGCCAGCACTAGAGCCGGGACAGCTCATCAGCCCCAGCATTTT.

V usage is TRBV28 and J usage is TRBJ2-1; 14 bases align to TRBD2. CDR1 MDHEN and CDR2 SYDVKM come from the germline V gene. Trimming at V came to 5 bases and at J to 0 bases, leaving 9 bases not matched to a gene. The CDR3 runs 19 residues. The CDR3 here is CASSRIDGTSGSSYNEQFF. For the CDR3, the DNA is TGTGCCAGCAGTCGGATCGACGGGACTAGCGGGAGCTCCTACAATGAGCAGTTCTTC.

The chain combines TRBV6-1 with TRBJ1-2; D perhaps matches TRBD1 (5 bases). With 6 bases removed from V and 5 bases from J, the gap between germline ends came to 19 bases. The CDR3 has 15 residues. Germline CDR1 and CDR2: MNHNS and SASEGT. In nucleotides, the CDR3 is TGTGCCAGCAGACTACAGGCATCTCGGGAGTATGGCTACACCTTC. Translating it yields CASRLQASREYGYTF.

The chain employs TRBV30 and TRBJ2-2; perhaps D is TRBD1 or TRBD2 (5 bases each). Germline CDR1 GTSNPN, CDR2 SVGIG (reference sequence). V lost 3 bases, J lost 6 bases, and 14 bases lay in between. The CDR3 extends over 14 amino acids. CDR3 in DNA: TGTGCCTGGAGCTTCAGGGACCCTTCCGGGGAGCTGTTTTTT. This sequence encodes CAWSFRDPSGELFF.